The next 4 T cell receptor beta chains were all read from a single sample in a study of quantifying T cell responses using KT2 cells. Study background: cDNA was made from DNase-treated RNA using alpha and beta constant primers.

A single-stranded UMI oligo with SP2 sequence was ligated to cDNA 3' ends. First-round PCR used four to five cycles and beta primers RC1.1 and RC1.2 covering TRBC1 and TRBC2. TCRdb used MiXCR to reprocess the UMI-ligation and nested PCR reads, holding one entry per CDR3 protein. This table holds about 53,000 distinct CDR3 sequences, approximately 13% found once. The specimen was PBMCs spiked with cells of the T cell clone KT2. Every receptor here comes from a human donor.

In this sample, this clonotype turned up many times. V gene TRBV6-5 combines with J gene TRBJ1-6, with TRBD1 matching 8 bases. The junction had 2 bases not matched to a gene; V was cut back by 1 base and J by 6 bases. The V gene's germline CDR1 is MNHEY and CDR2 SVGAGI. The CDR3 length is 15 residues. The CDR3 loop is CASSYFTGGNSPLHF. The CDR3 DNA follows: TGTGCCAGCAGTTACTTTACAGGGGGTAATTCACCCCTCCACTTT.

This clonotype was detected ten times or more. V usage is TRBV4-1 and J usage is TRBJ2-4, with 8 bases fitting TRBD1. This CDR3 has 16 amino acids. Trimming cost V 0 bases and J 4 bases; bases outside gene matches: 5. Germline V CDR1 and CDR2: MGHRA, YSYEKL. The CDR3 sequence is CASSQDPGTGKNIQYF. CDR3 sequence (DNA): TGCGCCAGCAGCCAAGATCCCGGGACAGGAAAAAACATTCAGTACTTC.

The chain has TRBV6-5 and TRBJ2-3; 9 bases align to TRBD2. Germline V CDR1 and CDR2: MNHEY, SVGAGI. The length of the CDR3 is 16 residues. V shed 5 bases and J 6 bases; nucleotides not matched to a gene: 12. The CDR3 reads CASSLIEAGGGDTQYF. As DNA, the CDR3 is TGTGCCAGCAGTCTGATCGAAGCGGGAGGCGGCGATACGCAGTATTTT.

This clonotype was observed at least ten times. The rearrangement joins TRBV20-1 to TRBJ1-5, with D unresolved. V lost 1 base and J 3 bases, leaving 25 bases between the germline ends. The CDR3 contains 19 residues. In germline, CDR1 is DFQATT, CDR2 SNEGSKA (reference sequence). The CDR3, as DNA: TGCAGTGCTAGAGCTCCCCCTGAAAGCCAGCTACCCTACAATCAGCCCCAGCATTTT. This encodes CSARAPPESQLPYNQPQHF.